One and the same sample provided the 9 T cell receptor beta chains below, sequenced in a study of spatial heterogeneity in lung cancer. Study-wide findings and caveats: Tumor mutation counts were tracked by expanded intratumoral alpha and beta TCR counts.

Time point: sample taken at primary tumor resection. These receptors have no known antigen. Each CDR3 protein is one row after TCRdb ran MiXCR on the 5' RACE reads. Of about 16,000 distinct CDR3 sequences listed, 5.7% are singletons. The sample consisted of lung tumor tissue, taken at surgery. The receptors shown here come from a female donor with early-stage non-small cell lung cancer.

This clonotype was seen repeatedly, ten times or more. This rearrangement joins TRBV7-2 to TRBJ2-3; 9 bases line up with TRBD2. Germline-derived CDR1 and CDR2 are SGHTA and FQGNSA. V shed 3 bases, J shed 6 bases, and the junction held 4 bases outside the gene matches. This CDR3 contains 14 residues. The CDR3 sequence is CASSLAGGVDTQYF. CDR3 nucleotides: TGTGCCAGCAGCTTGGCGGGAGGGGTGGATACGCAGTATTTT.

This clonotype was recorded many times. The rearrangement uses TRBV20-1 and TRBJ2-7; D perhaps matches TRBD2 (6 bases). V was shortened by 2 bases and J by 0 bases, with 14 bases between the two germline ends. Germline CDR1 DFQATT, CDR2 SNEGSKA (reference sequence). The CDR3 runs to 15 residues. The CDR3, as DNA: TGCAGTGCTAGACCCGGGACTGGGAGCTCCTACGAGCAGTACTTC. Protein product: CSARPGTGSSYEQYF.

This clonotype was recorded many times. V gene TRBV24-1 combines with J gene TRBJ2-7, with TRBD1 matching over 9 bases. The CDR3 length is 14 residues. CDR1 and CDR2 from the germline V gene are KGHDR and SFDVKD. V lost 6 bases and J lost 5; bases outside the gene matches: 7. Here the CDR3 DNA reads TGTGCCACCAGTTCGGGACAGGGTGTGCACGAGCAGTACTTC. This codes for CATSSGQGVHEQYF.

This clonotype was counted between two and nine times. The chain carries TRBV3-1 and TRBJ2-1; D uncertain. Germline CDR1 LGHDT, CDR2 YNNKEL (reference sequence). Trimming left V 1 base short and J 9 bases short, with 13 bases between. The CDR3 runs to 14 residues. The CDR3 nucleotides are TGTGCCAGCAGCCAAGGGGGTTCCAAGGCTGAGCAGTTCTTC. Its translation: CASSQGGSKAEQFF.

This clonotype was observed many times. The gene calls are TRBV6-9 and TRBJ2-7, with D possibly TRBD2 on 6 matching bases. V lost 6 bases to trimming and J lost 6 bases, with 24 bases between them. CDR1 MNHGY and CDR2 SVAAGI come from the germline V gene. This CDR3 has 16 residues. CDR3 residues: CASSPLSGRGALEQYF. CDR3 coding DNA: TGTGCCAGCAGCCCCCTTTCAGGGCGGGGAGCTCTCGAGCAGTACTTC.

The rearrangement joins TRBV11-2 to TRBJ2-1; 10 bases match TRBD2. The CDR3 has 15 amino acids. CDR1 and CDR2 from the germline V gene are SGHAT and FQNNGV. V trimming: 6 bases; J trimming: 4 bases; junction bases outside the gene matches: 6. The CDR3 DNA sequence: TGTGCCAGCAGTAAAAGCGGGAGGGAGTACAATGAGCAGTTCTTC. This translates into CASSKSGREYNEQFF.

This clonotype is categorized as medium-sized (0.01 to 0.1%). The chain links TRBV6-2 or TRBV6-3 to TRBJ2-1; 7 nucleotides match TRBD1. CDR1 MNHEY and CDR2 SVGEGT come from the germline V gene. This CDR3 comprises 14 residues. The J segment lost 5 bases and the V segment lost 6 bases, leaving 7 bases of the junction unmatched. The CDR3 reads CASRRTGEHNEQFF. The DNA for the CDR3 is TGTGCCAGCAGAAGGACAGGAGAACACAATGAGCAGTTCTTC.

The V and J genes are TRBV28 and TRBJ1-6; D is unresolved. V lost 5 bases to trimming and J lost 6 bases, with 11 bases between them. This CDR3 region has 14 residues. Germline V lookup: CDR1 MDHEN, CDR2 SYDVKM. The CDR3: CASSLWTSNSPLHF. The CDR3 DNA is TGTGCCAGCAGTCTCTGGACTAGTAATTCACCCCTCCACTTT.

This clonotype was counted many times. The chain links TRBV27 to TRBJ1-1; D gene ambiguous. The CDR3 length is 12 residues. Germline-derived CDR1 and CDR2 are MNHEY and SMNVEV (reference sequence). Trimming stripped 3 bases from V and 2 bases from J, with 4 bases between. CDR3 sequence: CASSFVNTEAFF. The CDR3 DNA sequence: TGTGCCAGCAGTTTTGTAAACACTGAAGCTTTCTTT.